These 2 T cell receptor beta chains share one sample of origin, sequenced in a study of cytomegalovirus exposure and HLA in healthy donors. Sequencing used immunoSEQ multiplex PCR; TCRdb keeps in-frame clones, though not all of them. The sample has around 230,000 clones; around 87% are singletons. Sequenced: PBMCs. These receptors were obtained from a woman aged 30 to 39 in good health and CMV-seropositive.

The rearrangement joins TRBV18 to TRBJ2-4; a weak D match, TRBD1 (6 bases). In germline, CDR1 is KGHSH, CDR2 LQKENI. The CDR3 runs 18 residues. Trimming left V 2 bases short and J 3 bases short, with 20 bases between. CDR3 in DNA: TGTGCCAGCTCACCAGACCCCCCACAGGGAAAGGGCAAAAACATTCAGTACTTC. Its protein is CASSPDPPQGKGKNIQYF. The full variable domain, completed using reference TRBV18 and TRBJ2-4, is NAGVMQNPRHLVRRRGQEARLRCSPMKGHSHVYWYRQLPEEGLKFMVYLQKENIIDESGMPKERFSAEFPKEGPSILRIQQVVRGDSAAYFCASSPDPPQGKGKNIQYFGAGTRLSVL.

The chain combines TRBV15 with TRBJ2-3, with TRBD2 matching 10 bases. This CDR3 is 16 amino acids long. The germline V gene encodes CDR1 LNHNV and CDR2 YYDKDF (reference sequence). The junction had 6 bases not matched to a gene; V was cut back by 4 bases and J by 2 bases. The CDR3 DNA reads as TGTGCCACCAGCACCCGACTAGCGGGCACCACAGATACGCAGTATTTT. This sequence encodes CATSTRLAGTTDTQYF.